The 30 T cell receptor beta chains below were found in one sample sequenced in a study of beta chain features in type 1 diabetes (dated 2018 in TCRdb). The library was prepared using the immunoSEQ multiplex PCR assay. The entire isolated RNA was reverse transcribed using the High Capacity cDNA Reverse Transcription Kit, and thus expressed TCRB transcripts were sequenced. Here the immuneACCESS table is served through TCRdb, limited to in-frame sequences with V and J called. Missing clones are a known gap in these copies; in checked studies unresolved V genes cover under half, and the rest lacks a known reason. The sample records 300,000 to 350,000 clones, about 19% of which are singletons. The top ten hold around 0.04% of the sample. Sequencing input: naive CD4+ T cells from blood. The cell subset or site label of this sample denotes: true naive CD4+ T cells. Source of these receptors: a woman in her late teens or twenties in good health.

V is TRBV30 and J is TRBJ2-2; TRBD2 agrees at 8 bases. Germline V gives CDR1 GTSNPN, CDR2 SVGIG (reference sequence). Losses at the gene ends were 3 bases for V and 4 bases for J; bases not matched to a gene: 7. CDR3 size: 15 residues. In DNA form, the CDR3 reads TGTGCCTGGAGGAAGCTTAGCGGGATCACCGGGGAGCTGTTTTTT. Its protein is CAWRKLSGITGELFF.

The V and J genes are TRBV9 and TRBJ2-5; TRBD1 might be the D (6 bases). V lost 0 bases and J 5 bases, leaving 14 bases between the germline ends. The CDR3 runs 15 residues. Germline lookup yields CDR1 SGDLS and CDR2 YYNGEE. CDR3 amino acids: CASSVAPGDVETQYF. In DNA form, the CDR3 reads TGTGCCAGCAGCGTAGCGCCAGGGGACGTGGAGACCCAGTACTTC.

The CDR3 loop reads CAWSVTGASGNTIYF. The CDR3 DNA is TGTGCCTGGAGTGTCACAGGCGCCTCTGGAAACACCATATATTTT. The chain employs TRBV30 and TRBJ1-3; D possibly corresponds to TRBD1 (5 bases). This CDR3 is built from 15 residues. In germline, CDR1 is GTSNPN, CDR2 SVGIG (reference sequence). V lost 0 bases and J 0 bases, leaving 9 bases between the germline ends. The complete variable domain, with remaining parts taken from reference TRBV30 and TRBJ1-3, reads SQTIHQWPATLVQPVGSPLSLECTVEGTSNPNLYWYRQAAGRGLQLLFYSVGIGQISSEVPQNLSASRPQDRQFILSSKKLLLSDSGFYLCAWSVTGASGNTIYFGEGSWLTVV.

The V gene is TRBV29-1, the J gene TRBJ2-5, with D perhaps TRBD2 (7 bases). V lost 1 base and J 5 bases, leaving 20 bases between the germline ends. The germline CDR1 and CDR2 sequences are SQVTM and ANQGSEA. The CDR3 runs 16 residues. This CDR3 reads CSVEGGGGASAETQYF. The CDR3 DNA reads TGCAGCGTTGAAGGAGGAGGGGGGGCGTCGGCGGAGACCCAGTACTTC. The full variable domain, with the rest looked up from reference TRBV29-1 and TRBJ2-5, is SAVISQKPSRDICQRGTSLTIQCQVDSQVTMMFWYRQQPGQSLTLIATANQGSEATYESGFVIDKFPISRPNLTFSTLTVSNMSPEDSSIYLCSVEGGGGASAETQYFGPGTRLLVL.

This clone occurred a few times. The V gene is TRBV9, the J gene TRBJ2-3; 8 nucleotides align to TRBD2. CDR1 SGDLS and CDR2 YYNGEE come from the germline V gene. This CDR3 has 15 amino acids. J gave up 2 bases and V 1 base, and 3 bases lay outside the gene matches. The CDR3 bases are TGTGCCAGCAGCGTATCACTAGCGGTCACAGATACGCAGTATTTT. Translation: CASSVSLAVTDTQYF.

This clone was observed a handful of times. The chain combines TRBV2 with TRBJ2-1; D may be TRBD2 (6 bases). The ends were cut back, 10 bases at V and 8 bases at J, with 9 bases in the middle. The CDR3 covers 10 residues. Looked up from germline, CDR1 is SNHLY and CDR2 is FYNNEI. CDR3 region: CATTGDEQFF. CDR3 coding DNA: TGTGCCACCACGGGGGATGAGCAGTTCTTC.

The V and J genes are TRBV5-1 and TRBJ2-3; 13 bases line up with TRBD2. The CDR3 is 14 amino acids. With 2 bases clipped from V and 6 bases from J, the junction kept 0 bases outside the gene matches. CDR1 and CDR2 (germline): SGHRS, YFSETQ. The CDR3 sequence is CASSLLAGGDTQYF. In DNA, the CDR3 is TGCGCCAGCAGCTTACTAGCGGGGGGGGATACGCAGTATTTT.

This chain uses TRBV4-1 with TRBJ2-3; 9 bases agree with TRBD2. CDR1 MGHRA and CDR2 YSYEKL come from the germline V gene. Unmatched junction bases numbered 4, after V lost 3 bases and J lost 0 bases. There are 16 residues in the CDR3. The CDR3 coding sequence is TGCGCCAGCAGCCACCCTAGCGGGATTAGCACAGATACGCAGTATTTT. Its protein is CASSHPSGISTDTQYF.

The gene calls are TRBV29-1 and TRBJ2-5; 10 bases align to TRBD1. J lost 2 bases, V lost 7 bases, and 7 bases had no gene match. The CDR3 loop spans 14 amino acids. Germline CDR1 reads SQVTM; CDR2 reads ANQGSEA. This CDR3 reads CSAGQGLGQETQYF. In nucleotides, the CDR3 is TGCAGCGCGGGACAGGGGTTGGGGCAAGAGACCCAGTACTTC.

The chain carries TRBV29-1 and TRBJ1-5; no reliable D call. The CDR3 totals 13 residues. CDR1 and CDR2 (germline): SQVTM, ANQGSEA. V was pared by 4 bases and J by 4 bases, with 11 bases between. CDR3: CSVGDTSNQPQHF. The CDR3 nucleotides read TGCAGCGTTGGCGACACTAGTAATCAGCCCCAGCATTTT.

The CDR3 DNA is TGCGCCAGCAGCCAGTCTTCCCTGATGACAGGGAGGTCAGATACGCAGTATTTT. Translation: CASSQSSLMTGRSDTQYF. This chain connects TRBV4-1 to TRBJ2-3; possible D gene TRBD1, 7 bases. The CDR3 loop spans 18 amino acids. Germline V gene sequence: CDR1 MGHRA, CDR2 YSYEKL. Trimming removed 3 bases from V and 4 bases from J, with 23 bases in between.

The gene calls are TRBV19 and TRBJ2-3; D is uncertain. Trimming removed 6 bases from V and 2 bases from J, with 9 bases in between. There are 13 residues in the CDR3. Germline-derived CDR1 and CDR2 are LNHDA and SQIVND (reference sequence). The CDR3 loop is CASSLSFTDTQYF. Here the CDR3 DNA reads TGTGCCAGTAGCCTATCATTCACAGATACGCAGTATTTT. Combining the CDR3 with reference TRBV19 and TRBJ2-3 gives the whole variable domain DGGITQSPKYLFRKEGQNVTLSCEQNLNHDAMYWYRQDPGQGLRLIYYSQIVNDFQKGDIAEGYSVSREKKESFPLTVTSAQKNPTAFYLCASSLSFTDTQYFGPGTRLTVL.

A few counts support this clone. The rearrangement joins TRBV14 to TRBJ2-3; D is unclear. CDR3 length equals 13 residues. From germline, CDR1 is SGHDN and CDR2 FVKESK. Trimming took off 4 bases at V and 0 bases at J, with 5 bases between the two ends. In DNA form, the CDR3 reads TGTGCCAGCAGCCGGCGGAGCACAGATACGCAGTATTTT. Translation: CASSRRSTDTQYF.

The chain recombines TRBV5-1 with TRBJ2-3, with 13 bases lining up with TRBD2. CDR1 and CDR2 (germline): SGHRS, YFSETQ. This CDR3 contains 16 residues. V shed 3 bases and J 3 bases; nucleotides not matched to a gene: 4. The CDR3 coding sequence is TGCGCCAGCAGCTCTGGGACTAGCGGGGCAACAGATACGCAGTATTTT. Residues: CASSSGTSGATDTQYF. The variable domain in full, with the rest retrieved from reference TRBV5-1 and TRBJ2-3, is KAGVTQTPRYLIKTRGQQVTLSCSPISGHRSVSWYQQTPGQGLQFLFEYFSETQRNKGNFPGRFSGRQFSNSRSEMNVSTLELGDSALYLCASSSGTSGATDTQYFGPGTRLTVL.

This chain links TRBV19 with TRBJ1-2, with D hard to call. V lost 0 bases and J 1 base, leaving 3 bases between the germline ends. This CDR3 is built from 13 residues. Germline values: CDR1 LNHDA, CDR2 SQIVND (reference sequence). CDR3 sequence: CASSIDSNYGYTF. The CDR3 DNA sequence: TGTGCCAGTAGTATAGACAGTAACTATGGCTACACCTTC.

Notes on this clone: Germline is not matched at one junction end, which may reflect a read error. The chain carries TRBV5-4 and TRBJ1-1; D is perhaps TRBD1 (5 bases). This CDR3 comprises 12 residues. Germline-derived CDR1 and CDR2 are SGHNT and YYREEE (reference sequence). CDR3 nucleotide sequence: TGTGCCAGCCGAAGACAGAACCCTGAAGCTTTCTTT. Its protein product is CASRRQNPEAFF.

The CDR3 is CASTLTRRTDTQYF. The CDR3 DNA is TGTGCCAGCACACTGACTAGACGCACAGATACGCAGTATTTT. The V and J genes are TRBV7-8 and TRBJ2-3; TRBD2 is a possible D gene (6 bases). The CDR3 covers 14 residues. Per the germline V gene, CDR1 is SGHVS and CDR2 is FQNEAQ. Trimming shortened V by 7 bases and J by 1 base, and 12 bases separated the two germline ends.

This chain joins TRBV30 and TRBJ2-5; TRBD1 matches at 9 bases. The V and J ends lost 2 bases and 3 bases, in that order; junction bases with no gene match: 7. The germline CDR1 and CDR2 sequences are GTSNPN and SVGIG (reference sequence). CDR3 length: 15 amino acids. The CDR3 DNA follows: TGTGCCTGGAGTACCCCGGACAGGGGAAAAGAGACCCAGTACTTC. As protein: CAWSTPDRGKETQYF.

The table lists this clone with a few counts. The chain combines TRBV30 with TRBJ2-3; the D gene is possibly TRBD2 (7 bases). The germline CDR1 and CDR2 sequences are GTSNPN and SVGIG (reference sequence). Trimming cost V 0 bases and J 3 bases, with 16 bases left between them. CDR3 length: 16 amino acids. CDR3 in DNA: TGTGCCTGGAGTGTAGGGGGGGCCCGAAGTACAGATACGCAGTATTTT. This sequence encodes CAWSVGGARSTDTQYF.

The V gene is TRBV2, the J gene TRBJ2-5; possibly TRBD2 for D (6 bases). The CDR3 runs 15 residues. Trimming pared 3 bases from V and 0 bases from J, leaving 11 bases between. Germline CDR1 SNHLY, CDR2 FYNNEI. The chain's CDR3 is CASSERGWYQETQYF. The DNA of the CDR3 is TGTGCCAGCAGTGAGCGGGGTTGGTACCAAGAGACCCAGTACTTC.

CDR3 protein: CASRRRGNLGTQYF. The CDR3 DNA sequence: TGCGCCAGCCGACGGCGGGGGAATTTGGGTACGCAGTATTTT. The chain carries TRBV4-3 and TRBJ2-3, with TRBD2 matching over 7 bases. The CDR3 covers 14 residues. In germline, CDR1 is LGHNA, CDR2 YSLEER. The trim removed 8 bases at V and 8 bases at J, leaving 13 bases unmatched.

The chain joins TRBV5-8 to TRBJ2-3; D might be TRBD2 (5 bases). Looked up from germline, CDR1 is SGHTS and CDR2 is YDEGEE. Trimming shortened V by 0 bases and J by 5 bases, and 13 bases separated the two germline ends. This CDR3 spans 15 amino acids. The DNA of the CDR3 is TGTGCCAGCAGCTTGGCAATCGGACGGGGAGATACGCAGTATTTT. It yields the protein CASSLAIGRGDTQYF.

V is TRBV29-1 and J is TRBJ1-2, with TRBD1 as a possible D gene (5 bases). Germline values: CDR1 SQVTM, CDR2 ANQGSEA. The CDR3 contains 11 residues. Trimming removed 4 bases at V and 3 bases at J, with 6 bases between. CDR3 region: CSVGRDYGYTF. The CDR3 DNA is TGCAGCGTTGGCAGGGACTATGGCTACACCTTC.

This clone was observed a handful of times. V is TRBV4-1 and J is TRBJ2-7; D is possibly TRBD1 (6 bases). Germline assignment: CDR1 MGHRA and CDR2 YSYEKL. With 6 bases removed from V and 2 bases from J, the gap between germline ends came to 14 bases. The CDR3 runs 14 residues. The CDR3 sequence is CASRNREVPYEQYF. The CDR3 nucleotides are TGCGCCAGCAGAAACAGGGAAGTTCCCTACGAGCAGTACTTC.

This clone has more than one count but fewer than ten. V is TRBV19 and J is TRBJ2-7; TRBD1 matches at 7 bases. Germline V gene sequence: CDR1 LNHDA, CDR2 SQIVND (reference sequence). The CDR3 has 14 amino acids. J was trimmed by 2 bases and V by 4 bases; bases with no gene match: 5. The CDR3 region is CASSRQGVTYEQYF. CDR3 nucleotide sequence: TGTGCCAGTAGTAGGCAGGGGGTCACCTACGAGCAGTACTTC.

This chain connects TRBV30 to TRBJ1-1; TRBD1 matches 7 bases. The germline gives CDR1 GTSNPN, CDR2 SVGIG (reference sequence). This CDR3 region has 14 residues. The V segment lost 5 bases and the J segment 4 bases; nucleotides outside the gene matches: 10. Written as DNA, the CDR3 is TGTGCCTGGGGTAGGACAGGTGCGGGCACTGAAGCTTTCTTT. It yields the protein CAWGRTGAGTEAFF.

This clone occurred once. The genes are TRBV2 and TRBJ2-5; 7 bases align to TRBD1. The trim removed 7 bases at V and 1 base at J, leaving 9 bases unmatched. The V gene's germline CDR1 is SNHLY and CDR2 FYNNEI. CDR3 length: 15 residues. CDR3 sequence: CASNPQGFRQETQYF. CDR3 in DNA: TGTGCCAGCAATCCACAGGGGTTCCGCCAAGAGACCCAGTACTTC.

This clone came up a few times. J is TRBJ1-2 and V is TRBV5-4; no reliable D call. V gave up 1 base and J gave up 5 bases, with 12 bases separating them. Germline CDR1 is SGHNT and CDR2 is YYREEE (reference sequence). CDR3 size: 14 residues. In DNA form, the CDR3 reads TGTGCCAGCAGCTTGTGGGGAGCGGTGTATGGCTACACCTTC. It encodes CASSLWGAVYGYTF.

This clone occurred a few times. The chain couples TRBV5-1 to TRBJ2-7, with D maybe TRBD2 (5 bases). From germline, CDR1 is SGHRS and CDR2 YFSETQ. The CDR3 is 16 residues long. V lost 4 bases and J lost 0, with 17 bases in between. The CDR3 is CASSLRTGSSSYEQYF. The CDR3 DNA reads TGCGCCAGCAGCCTCCGGACGGGATCCAGCTCCTACGAGCAGTACTTC.

V is TRBV5-1 and J is TRBJ2-3, with no clear D. This CDR3 region has 13 residues. Per germline, CDR1 SGHRS and CDR2 YFSETQ. Trimming cost V 4 bases and J 1 base, with 7 bases left between them. CDR3 sequence reads: CASSGSGTDTQYF. DNA of the CDR3: TGCGCCAGCAGCGGCTCAGGCACAGATACGCAGTATTTT.